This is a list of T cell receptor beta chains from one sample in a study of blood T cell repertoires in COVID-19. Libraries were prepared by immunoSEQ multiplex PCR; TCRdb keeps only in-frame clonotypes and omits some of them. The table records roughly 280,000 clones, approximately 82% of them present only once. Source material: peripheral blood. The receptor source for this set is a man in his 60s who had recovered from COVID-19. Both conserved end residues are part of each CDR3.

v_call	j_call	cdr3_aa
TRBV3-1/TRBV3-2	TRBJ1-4	CASSPRGLNEKLFF
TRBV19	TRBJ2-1	CASSSRYNEQFF
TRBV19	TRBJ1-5	CASSIGAGPGGNQPQHF
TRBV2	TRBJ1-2	CASGRGAGNYGYTF
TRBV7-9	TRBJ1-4	CASRKGVVTNEKLFF
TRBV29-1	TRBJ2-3	CSVDELTQYF
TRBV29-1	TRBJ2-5	CSGAQGEGTQYF
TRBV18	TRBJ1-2	CASSPSPNYGYTF
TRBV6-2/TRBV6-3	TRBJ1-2	CASSYSLRGPGGYGYTF
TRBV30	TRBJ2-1	CAWSASILAERGGLNEQFF
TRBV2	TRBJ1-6	CASSVRDSNSPLHF
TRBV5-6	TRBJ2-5	CASSLRQGGQTQYF
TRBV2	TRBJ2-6	CASDERTGNSGANVLTF
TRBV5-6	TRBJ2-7	CASSLRLPPYEQYF
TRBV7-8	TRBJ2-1	CASSSTSVPAGGPLYNEQFF
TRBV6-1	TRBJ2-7	CASSEAKGGVQYF
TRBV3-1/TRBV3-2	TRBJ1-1	CASSPRGNTEAFF
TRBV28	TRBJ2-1	CASSLTARYNEQFF